Each of the 10 T cell receptor beta chains below was sequenced from the same sample in a study of T-cell reconstitution after alpha-beta-depleted transplantation in children. Preparation of the TCRbeta library was carried out with unique molecular identifiers. TCRdb analysed the PCR reads with MiXCR anew, one entry per CDR3 protein. The sample lists approximately 290,000 distinct CDR3 sequences; roughly 12% were seen once. Material: peripheral blood, obtained 180 days after TCRalphabeta/CD19-depleted stem cell transplant. The receptors were sampled from a male patient aged 2 to 9 who had a stem cell transplant for chronic granulomatous disease, so the T cells may come from the graft donor.

Note on this clonotype: A much larger clone lies one base from this, so it may be a read error. The V and J genes are TRBV29-1 and TRBJ2-2; 9 bases are a match to TRBD1. Germline V gene lookup returns CDR1 SQVTM and CDR2 ANQGSEA. This CDR3 has 14 amino acids. Unmatched junction bases numbered 8, after V lost 5 bases and J lost 7 bases. DNA for the CDR3: TGCAGCGTTTCCGGGACAGGGCTCATCGGGGAGCTGTTTTTT. Its translation: CSVSGTGLIGELFF.

This clonotype was counted ten times or more. The chain uses TRBV12-3 or TRBV12-4 and TRBJ1-5; D call uncertain. V was clipped by 8 bases and J by 3 bases, with 8 bases between them. This CDR3 has 12 amino acids. The CDR3 coding sequence is TGTGCCAGCTCCGGAACCAATCAGCCCCAGCATTTT. This encodes CASSGTNQPQHF.

This clonotype was counted at least ten times. The chain employs TRBV5-1 and TRBJ2-7, with D possibly called TRBD1 or TRBD2 (6 bases each). This CDR3 is built from 14 residues. Trimming removed 4 bases at V and 3 bases at J, with 14 bases between. Germline CDR1 and CDR2: SGHRS and YFSETQ. The CDR3 DNA is TGCGCCAGCAGCACAGGGACTGGGAACTACGAGCAGTACTTC. It specifies CASSTGTGNYEQYF.

This clonotype was picked up many times. The chain uses TRBV20-1 and TRBJ2-2; D ambiguous. The CDR3 has 14 amino acids. The germline CDR1 and CDR2 sequences are DFQATT and SNEGSKA (reference sequence). With 6 bases removed from V and 3 bases from J, the gap between germline ends came to 14 bases. DNA for the CDR3: TGCAGTGCCAAAATCGCGCTGGACACCGGGGAGCTGTTTTTT. Amino acid sequence: CSAKIALDTGELFF.

This clonotype occurred many times. The chain is built from TRBV7-8 and TRBJ2-6; D ambiguous. CDR3 length: 17 amino acids. V lost 6 bases, J lost 2 bases, and 17 bases lay in between. Looked up from germline, CDR1 is SGHVS and CDR2 is FQNEAQ. The DNA of the CDR3 is TGTGCCAGCAGACAAGAAATAGGAGCGCCTGGGGCCAACGTCCTGACTTTC. Translating it yields CASRQEIGAPGANVLTF.

This clonotype was seen a single time. This may be a read error, as it is one base from a much larger clone. The J gene is TRBJ2-7, the V gene TRBV29-1; weak D call: TRBD2 (6 bases). The CDR3 sequence is 13 residues long. In germline, CDR1 is SQVTM, CDR2 ANQGSEA. The V gene lost 4 bases and the J gene lost 2 bases, with 12 bases spanning the gap. The CDR3: CSVGGTLTYEQYF. The CDR3 nucleotides read TGCAGCGTTGGGGGGACTTTGACCTACGAGCAGTACTTC.

Many counts were recorded for this clonotype. The rearrangement links TRBV12-5 to TRBJ2-1; no reliable D call. V was cut by 5 bases and J by 9 bases, with 14 bases left in between. CDR3 length: 13 residues. Germline lookup yields CDR1 LGHNT and CDR2 FRNRAP. The CDR3 protein is CASGPGQAFEQFF. The CDR3 coding sequence is TGTGCTAGTGGTCCCGGGCAGGCCTTTGAGCAGTTCTTC.

This clonotype was counted at least ten times. The gene calls are TRBV9 and TRBJ2-1, with a tentative D call TRBD2 (6 bases). In germline, CDR1 is SGDLS, CDR2 YYNGEE. The CDR3 is made up of 16 amino acids. V was shortened by 1 base and J by 2 bases, with 13 bases between the two germline ends. The CDR3: CASSVFGGITYNEQFF. For the CDR3, the DNA is TGTGCCAGCAGCGTATTTGGCGGGATAACCTACAATGAGCAGTTCTTC.

This clonotype was recorded at least ten times. The chain recombines TRBV20-1 with TRBJ2-3, with D perhaps TRBD2 (5 bases). This CDR3 is built from 12 residues. Trimming removed 6 bases at V and 2 bases at J, with 9 bases between. Germline CDR1 is DFQATT and CDR2 is SNEGSKA (reference sequence). This chain's CDR3 is CSAEDDTDTQYF. CDR3 nucleotide sequence: TGCAGTGCGGAGGACGACACAGATACGCAGTATTTT.

This clonotype was recorded many times. This chain joins TRBV7-9 and TRBJ2-2; a possible D gene is TRBD1 (6 bases). Trimming removed 4 bases at V and 9 bases at J, with 15 bases between. The CDR3 is made up of 14 amino acids. Looked up from germline, CDR1 is SEHNR and CDR2 is FQNEAQ (reference sequence). The chain's CDR3 is CASSSATGYRELFF. The DNA for the CDR3 is TGTGCCAGCAGCTCCGCGACAGGTTATAGGGAGCTGTTTTTT.